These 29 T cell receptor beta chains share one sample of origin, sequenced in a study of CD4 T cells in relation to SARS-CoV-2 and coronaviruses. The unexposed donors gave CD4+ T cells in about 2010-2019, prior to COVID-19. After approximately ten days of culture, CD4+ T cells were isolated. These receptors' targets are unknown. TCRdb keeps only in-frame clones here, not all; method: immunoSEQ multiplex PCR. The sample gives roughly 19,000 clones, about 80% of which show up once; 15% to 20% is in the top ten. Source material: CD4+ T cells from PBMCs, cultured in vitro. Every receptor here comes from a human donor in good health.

This CDR3 reads CASSDGLVDEQFF. The CDR3 DNA sequence: TGTGCCAGCAGTGATGGACTAGTTGATGAGCAGTTCTTC. The rearrangement uses TRBV6-1 and TRBJ2-1; 7 bases map to TRBD2. Germline CDR1 MNHNS, CDR2 SASEGT. This CDR3 is 13 amino acids long. The junction had 4 bases not matched to a gene; V was cut back by 3 bases and J by 8 bases.

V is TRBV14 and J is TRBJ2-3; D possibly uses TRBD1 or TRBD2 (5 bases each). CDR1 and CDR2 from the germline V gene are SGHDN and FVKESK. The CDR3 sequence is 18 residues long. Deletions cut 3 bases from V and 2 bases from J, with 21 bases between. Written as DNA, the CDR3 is TGTGCCAGCAGCCAGGCGCGTGGGAGAATGGGGACCACAGATACGCAGTATTTT. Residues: CASSQARGRMGTTDTQYF.

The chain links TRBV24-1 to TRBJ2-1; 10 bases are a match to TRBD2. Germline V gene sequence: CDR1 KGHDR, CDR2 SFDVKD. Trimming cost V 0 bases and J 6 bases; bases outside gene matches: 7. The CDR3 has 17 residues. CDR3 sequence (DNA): TGTGCCACCAGTGATTTGGGGCTAGCGGGGGCCGGCAATGAGCAGTTCTTC. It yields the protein CATSDLGLAGAGNEQFF.

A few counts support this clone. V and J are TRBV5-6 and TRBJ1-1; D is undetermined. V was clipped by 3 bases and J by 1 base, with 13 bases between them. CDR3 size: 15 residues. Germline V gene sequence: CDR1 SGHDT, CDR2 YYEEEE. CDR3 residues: CASSSWGLGNTEAFF. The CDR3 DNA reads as TGTGCCAGCAGCTCCTGGGGTCTGGGGAACACTGAAGCTTTCTTT.

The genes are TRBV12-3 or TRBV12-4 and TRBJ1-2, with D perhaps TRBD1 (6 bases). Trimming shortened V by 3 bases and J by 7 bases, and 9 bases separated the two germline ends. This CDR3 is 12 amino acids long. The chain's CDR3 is CASSFQGSGYTF. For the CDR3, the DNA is TGTGCCAGCAGTTTTCAGGGGTCTGGCTACACCTTC.

In DNA, the CDR3 is TGTGCCAGCAGCTCCAGGACAGGCGGCTACACCTTC. Translating it yields CASSSRTGGYTF. V gene TRBV7-2 combines with J gene TRBJ1-2; 7 bases map to TRBD1. This CDR3 has 12 amino acids. Germline V gives CDR1 SGHTA, CDR2 FQGNSA. J was trimmed by 8 bases and V by 4 bases; bases with no gene match: 4.

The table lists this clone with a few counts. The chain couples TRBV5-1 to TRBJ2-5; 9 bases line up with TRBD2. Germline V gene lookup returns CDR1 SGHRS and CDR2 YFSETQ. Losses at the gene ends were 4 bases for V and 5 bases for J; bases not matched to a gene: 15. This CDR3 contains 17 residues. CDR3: CASSRSLGGRARETQYF. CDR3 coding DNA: TGCGCCAGCAGCAGGAGTCTAGGCGGGAGGGCCAGGGAGACCCAGTACTTC.

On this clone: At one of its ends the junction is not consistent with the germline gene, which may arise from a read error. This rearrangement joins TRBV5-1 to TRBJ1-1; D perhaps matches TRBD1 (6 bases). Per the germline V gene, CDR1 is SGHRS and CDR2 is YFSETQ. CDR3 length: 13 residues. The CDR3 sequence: CASSWGADTEAFF. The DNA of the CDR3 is TGCGCCAGTAGCTGGGGGGCGGACACTGAAGCTTTCTTT.

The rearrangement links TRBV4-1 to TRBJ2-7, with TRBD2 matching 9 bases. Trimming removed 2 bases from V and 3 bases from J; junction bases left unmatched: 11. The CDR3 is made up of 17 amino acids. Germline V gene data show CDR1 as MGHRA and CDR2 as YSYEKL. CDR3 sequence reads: CASSQLLLTSGHYEQYF. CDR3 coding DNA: TGCGCCAGCAGCCAACTTCTATTGACTAGCGGACACTACGAGCAGTACTTC.

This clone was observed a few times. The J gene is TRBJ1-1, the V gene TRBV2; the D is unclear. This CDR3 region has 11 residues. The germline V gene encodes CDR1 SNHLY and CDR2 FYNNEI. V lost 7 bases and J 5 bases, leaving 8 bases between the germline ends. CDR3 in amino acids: CASKGQTEAFF. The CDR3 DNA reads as TGTGCCAGCAAAGGCCAGACTGAAGCTTTCTTT.

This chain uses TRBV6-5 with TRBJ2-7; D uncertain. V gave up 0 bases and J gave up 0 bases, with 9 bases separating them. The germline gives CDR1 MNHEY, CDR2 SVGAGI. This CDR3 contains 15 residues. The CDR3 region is CASSYSGIFSYEQYF. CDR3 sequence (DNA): TGTGCCAGCAGTTACTCCGGCATTTTCTCCTACGAGCAGTACTTC.

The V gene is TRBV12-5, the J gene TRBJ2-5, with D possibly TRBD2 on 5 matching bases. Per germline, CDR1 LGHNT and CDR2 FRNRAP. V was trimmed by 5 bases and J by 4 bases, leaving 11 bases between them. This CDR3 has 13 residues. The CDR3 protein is CASGLGGGETQYF. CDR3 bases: TGTGCTAGTGGTCTCGGAGGAGGAGAGACCCAGTACTTC.

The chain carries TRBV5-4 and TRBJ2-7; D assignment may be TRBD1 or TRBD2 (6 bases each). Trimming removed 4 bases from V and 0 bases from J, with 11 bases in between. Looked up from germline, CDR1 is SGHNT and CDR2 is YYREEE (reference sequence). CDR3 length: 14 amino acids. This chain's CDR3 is CASSKTGASYEQYF. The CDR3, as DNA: TGTGCCAGCAGCAAGACGGGGGCCTCCTACGAGCAGTACTTC.

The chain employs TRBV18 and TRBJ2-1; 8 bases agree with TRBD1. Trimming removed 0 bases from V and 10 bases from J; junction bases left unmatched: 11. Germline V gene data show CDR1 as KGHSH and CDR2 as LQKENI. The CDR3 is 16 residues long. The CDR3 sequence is CASSPPGTGVLFEQFF. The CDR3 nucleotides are TGTGCCAGCTCACCACCCGGGACAGGTGTACTATTCGAGCAGTTCTTC.

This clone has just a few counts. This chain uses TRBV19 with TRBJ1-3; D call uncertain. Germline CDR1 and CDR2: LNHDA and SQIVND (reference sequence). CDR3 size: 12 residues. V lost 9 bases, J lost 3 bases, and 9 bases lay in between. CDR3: CARRRDGNTIYF. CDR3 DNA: TGTGCCAGGCGGAGGGATGGAAACACCATATATTTT.

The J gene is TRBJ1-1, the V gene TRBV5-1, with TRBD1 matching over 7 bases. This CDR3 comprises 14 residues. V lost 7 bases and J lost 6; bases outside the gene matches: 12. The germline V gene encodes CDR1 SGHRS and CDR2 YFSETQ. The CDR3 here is CASGAFTGAAEAFF. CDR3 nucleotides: TGCGCCAGCGGAGCGTTTACAGGGGCGGCTGAAGCTTTCTTT.

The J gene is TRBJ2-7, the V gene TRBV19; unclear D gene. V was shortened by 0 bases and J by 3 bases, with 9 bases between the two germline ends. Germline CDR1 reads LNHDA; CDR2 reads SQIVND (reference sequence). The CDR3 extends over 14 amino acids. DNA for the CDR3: TGTGCCAGTAGTATAGATCCTTTGGGCTACGAGCAGTACTTC. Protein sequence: CASSIDPLGYEQYF.

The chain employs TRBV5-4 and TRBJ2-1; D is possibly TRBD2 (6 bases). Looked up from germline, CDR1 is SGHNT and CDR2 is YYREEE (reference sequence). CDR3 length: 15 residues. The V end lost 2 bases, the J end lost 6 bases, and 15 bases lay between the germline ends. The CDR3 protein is CASSLERGSGNEQFF. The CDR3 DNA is TGTGCCAGCAGCTTAGAACGGGGGTCTGGCAATGAGCAGTTCTTC.

The CDR3 nucleotides read TGTGCCAGCAGTTTGGGGCAGGGGTTCCACGAGCAGTACTTC. Protein sequence: CASSLGQGFHEQYF. The chain recombines TRBV28 with TRBJ2-7; D might be TRBD1 (6 bases). Germline loops: CDR1 MDHEN, CDR2 SYDVKM. V was trimmed by 3 bases and J by 5 bases, leaving 14 bases between them. The CDR3 contains 14 residues.

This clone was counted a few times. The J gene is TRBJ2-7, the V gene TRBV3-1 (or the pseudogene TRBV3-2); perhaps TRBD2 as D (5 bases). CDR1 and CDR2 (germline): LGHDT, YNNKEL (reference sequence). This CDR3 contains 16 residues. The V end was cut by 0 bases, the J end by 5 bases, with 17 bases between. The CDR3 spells CASSQEGVRLSDEQYF. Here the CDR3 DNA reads TGTGCCAGCAGCCAAGAAGGAGTTCGGCTTAGCGACGAGCAGTACTTC.

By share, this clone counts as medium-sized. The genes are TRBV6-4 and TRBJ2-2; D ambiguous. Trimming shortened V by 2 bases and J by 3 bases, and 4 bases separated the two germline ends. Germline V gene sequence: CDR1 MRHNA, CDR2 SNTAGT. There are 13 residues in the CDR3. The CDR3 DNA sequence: TGTGCCAGCAGTGACAGGGACACCGGGGAGCTGTTTTTT. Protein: CASSDRDTGELFF.

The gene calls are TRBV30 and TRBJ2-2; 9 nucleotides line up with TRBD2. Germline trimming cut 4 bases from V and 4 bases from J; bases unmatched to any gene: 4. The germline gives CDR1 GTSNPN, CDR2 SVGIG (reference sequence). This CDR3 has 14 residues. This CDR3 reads CAWNSGSRTGELFF. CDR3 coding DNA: TGTGCCTGGAATAGCGGGAGTCGCACCGGGGAGCTGTTTTTT.

CDR3 in amino acids: CASSYSMTGQGSQFF. The CDR3 nucleotides read TGTGCCAGCAGTTACTCGATGACGGGACAGGGCTCCCAGTTCTTC. The chain carries TRBV6-5 and TRBJ2-1; 9 positions agree with TRBD1. V lost 0 bases, J lost 13 bases, and 10 bases stayed unmatched. Germline V CDR1 and CDR2: MNHEY, SVGAGI. There are 15 residues in the CDR3.

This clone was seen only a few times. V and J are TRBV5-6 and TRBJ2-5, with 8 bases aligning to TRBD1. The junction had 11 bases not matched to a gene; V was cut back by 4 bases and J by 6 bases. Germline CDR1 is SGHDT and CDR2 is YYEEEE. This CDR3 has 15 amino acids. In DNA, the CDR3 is TGTGCCAGCAGCCCCCTGGACAGGGAAGATAAGACCCAGTACTTC. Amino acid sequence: CASSPLDREDKTQYF.

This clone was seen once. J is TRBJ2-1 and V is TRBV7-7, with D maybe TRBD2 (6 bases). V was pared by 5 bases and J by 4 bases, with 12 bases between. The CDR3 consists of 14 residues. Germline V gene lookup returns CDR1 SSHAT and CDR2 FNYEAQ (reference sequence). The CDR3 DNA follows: TGTGCCAGCAGCCCCGGGACTCGATACAATGAGCAGTTCTTC. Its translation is CASSPGTRYNEQFF. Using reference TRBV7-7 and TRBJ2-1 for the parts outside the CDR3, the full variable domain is GAGVSQSPRYKVTKRGQDVTLRCDPISSHATLYWYQQALGQGPEFLTYFNYEAQPDKSGLPSDRFSAERPEGSISTLTIQRTEQRDSAMYRCASSPGTRYNEQFFGPGTRLTVL.

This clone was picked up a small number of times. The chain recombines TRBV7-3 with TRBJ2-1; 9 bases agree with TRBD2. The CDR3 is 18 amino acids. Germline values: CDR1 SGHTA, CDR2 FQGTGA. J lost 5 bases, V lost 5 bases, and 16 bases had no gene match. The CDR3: CASSSKPPMTSGNNEQFF. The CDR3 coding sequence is TGTGCCAGCAGCAGTAAACCTCCGATGACTAGCGGAAACAATGAGCAGTTCTTC.

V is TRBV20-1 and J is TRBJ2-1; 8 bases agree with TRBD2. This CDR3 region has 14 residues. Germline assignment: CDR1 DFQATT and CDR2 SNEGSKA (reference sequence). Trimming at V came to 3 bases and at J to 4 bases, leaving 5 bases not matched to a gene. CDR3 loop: CSASTGRVYNEQFF. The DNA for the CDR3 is TGCAGTGCTAGTACCGGGAGGGTATACAATGAGCAGTTCTTC.

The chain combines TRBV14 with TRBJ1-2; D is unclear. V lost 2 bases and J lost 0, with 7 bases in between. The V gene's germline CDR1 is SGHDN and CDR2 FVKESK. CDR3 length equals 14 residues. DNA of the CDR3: TGTGCCAGCAGCCAATTAATCGCTAACTATGGCTACACCTTC. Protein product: CASSQLIANYGYTF.

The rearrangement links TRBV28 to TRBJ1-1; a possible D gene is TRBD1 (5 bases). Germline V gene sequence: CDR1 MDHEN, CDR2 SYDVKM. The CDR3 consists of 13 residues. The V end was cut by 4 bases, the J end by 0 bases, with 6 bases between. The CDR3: CASSSDMNTEAFF. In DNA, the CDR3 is TGTGCCAGCAGTTCGGACATGAACACTGAAGCTTTCTTT.